Listed below are T cell receptor beta chains from one sample, sequenced in a study of a mutant IDH1 vaccine in newly diagnosed glioma. Profiling relied on immunoSEQ multiplex PCR, and the TCRdb table lists in-frame clones only, not all of them. Of tens of thousands of clones listed, less than 70% are singletons. Their target antigens are unknown. The sample here was peripheral blood mononuclear cells (PBMCs), taken from a glioma patient whose treatment included an IDH1 peptide vaccine. These receptors were taken from a man aged 35 to 55 with glioma. Some clones in this sample may be carry-over from other donors' samples. The CDR3 runs from the conserved cysteine through the conserved F or W. The D gene is left open where the match is weak. Where a row states a size, it is once, few, many or the class of an expanded clone; other rows omit it.

v_call: TRBV28; clone_size: .; j_call: TRBJ1-5; d_call: TRBD1; cdr3_nt: TGTGCCAGCAGTGCGTACCCGCAGGGGGGGCGCGGTAGCAATCAGCCCCAGCATTTT; cdr3_aa: CASSAYPQGGRGSNQPQHF
v_call: TRBV7-8; clone_size: .; j_call: TRBJ2-7; d_call: TRBD2; cdr3_nt: TGTGCCAGCACCACGGCGGGGGGACCTACCTACGAGCAGTACTTC; cdr3_aa: CASTTAGGPTYEQYF
v_call: TRBV27; clone_size: few; j_call: TRBJ1-2; d_call: .; cdr3_nt: TGTGCCACCCGTGGGACGGATGATGGCTACACCTTC; cdr3_aa: CATRGTDDGYTF
v_call: TRBV7-8; clone_size: .; j_call: TRBJ2-7; d_call: TRBD1; cdr3_nt: TGTGCCAGCAGCTTAGTTTCAGGGGGAAGGGATGAGCAGTACTTC; cdr3_aa: CASSLVSGGRDEQYF
v_call: TRBV2; clone_size: once; j_call: TRBJ1-5; d_call: .; cdr3_nt: TGTGCCAGCAGCACCCAGGAGAATCAGCCCCAGCATTTT; cdr3_aa: CASSTQENQPQHF
v_call: TRBV6-5; clone_size: .; j_call: TRBJ1-1; d_call: .; cdr3_nt: TGTGCCAGCCTATCCTACGACGGGGAAGCTTTCTTT; cdr3_aa: CASLSYDGEAFF
v_call: TRBV5-1; clone_size: .; j_call: TRBJ1-1; d_call: .; cdr3_nt: TGCGCCAGCAGCCCCCTTGCCGACAGGAACACTGAAGCTTTCTTT; cdr3_aa: CASSPLADRNTEAFF
v_call: TRBV7-2; clone_size: few; j_call: TRBJ2-2; d_call: .; cdr3_nt: TGTGCCATGAGGCGGCAGGCCGTTCGGGAGCTGTTTTTT; cdr3_aa: CAMRRQAVRELFF
v_call: TRBV2; clone_size: .; j_call: TRBJ2-5; d_call: .; cdr3_nt: TGTGCCAGTGCGGCGGGGCGGGAGACCCAGTACTTC; cdr3_aa: CASAAGRETQYF
v_call: TRBV5-6; clone_size: .; j_call: TRBJ1-5; d_call: .; cdr3_nt: TGTGCCAGCAGCTTGAGGGGGGGAGGACAGCCCCAGCATTTT; cdr3_aa: CASSLRGGGQPQHF
v_call: TRBV29-1; clone_size: .; j_call: TRBJ1-4; d_call: .; cdr3_nt: TGCAGCGCAGTGACAGGCTCTACGACAACTAATGAAAAACTGTTTTTT; cdr3_aa: CSAVTGSTTTNEKLFF
v_call: TRBV4-2; clone_size: .; j_call: TRBJ2-7; d_call: TRBD1; cdr3_nt: TGTGCCAGCAGCCAAGAGGGACAGGGGTCCTACGAGCAGTACTTC; cdr3_aa: CASSQEGQGSYEQYF
v_call: TRBV18; clone_size: few; j_call: TRBJ2-7; d_call: TRBD1; cdr3_nt: TGTGCCAGCTCAGAGTCGGGACAGGGCTACGAGCAGTACTTC; cdr3_aa: CASSESGQGYEQYF
v_call: TRBV7-9; clone_size: .; j_call: TRBJ2-5; d_call: TRBD2; cdr3_nt: TGTGCCAGCACCCCACTAGCGGGGGTGCAAGAGACCCAGTACTTC; cdr3_aa: CASTPLAGVQETQYF
v_call: TRBV6-5; clone_size: .; j_call: TRBJ2-7; d_call: TRBD1; cdr3_nt: TGTGCCAGCAGTCAGACAGGGCGGAAGATCTACGAGCAGTACTTC; cdr3_aa: CASSQTGRKIYEQYF
v_call: TRBV5-6; clone_size: .; j_call: TRBJ2-5; d_call: TRBD2; cdr3_nt: TGTGCCAGCAGCTCTGACGTACTAGCGGGACGACGGGAGTCCCAGTACTTC; cdr3_aa: CASSSDVLAGRRESQYF
v_call: TRBV7-9; clone_size: few; j_call: TRBJ2-3; d_call: .; cdr3_nt: TGTGCCAGCAGCTTAGGTTTAAGCACAGATACGCAGTATTTT; cdr3_aa: CASSLGLSTDTQYF
v_call: TRBV19; clone_size: .; j_call: TRBJ1-6; d_call: .; cdr3_nt: TGTGCCAGTAGGCCCGACCAGGTCCCGAGGAATTCACCCCTCCACTTT; cdr3_aa: CASRPDQVPRNSPLHF
v_call: TRBV5-1; clone_size: .; j_call: TRBJ1-2; d_call: .; cdr3_nt: TGCGCCAGCAGCTTGGGCGAACAGCCAGCTAACTATGGCTACACCTTC; cdr3_aa: CASSLGEQPANYGYTF
v_call: TRBV19; clone_size: .; j_call: TRBJ1-2; d_call: .; cdr3_nt: TGTGCCAGTAGAACACGGGACGGCTACTATGGCTACACCTTC; cdr3_aa: CASRTRDGYYGYTF
v_call: TRBV5-6; clone_size: .; j_call: TRBJ1-5; d_call: .; cdr3_nt: TGTGCCAGCAGCCAAGTCGGTCAGCCCCAGCATTTT; cdr3_aa: CASSQVGQPQHF
v_call: TRBV5-1; clone_size: few; j_call: TRBJ1-1; d_call: .; cdr3_nt: TGCGCCAGCAGCTTCGGGCGCACTGAAGCTTTCTTT; cdr3_aa: CASSFGRTEAFF
v_call: TRBV5-1; clone_size: .; j_call: TRBJ1-6; d_call: .; cdr3_nt: TGCGCCAGCAGCTTACTCGGCGAGGATAATTCACCCCTCCACTTT; cdr3_aa: CASSLLGEDNSPLHF
v_call: TRBV9; clone_size: .; j_call: TRBJ1-2; d_call: .; cdr3_nt: TGTGCCAGCAGCGAATTCGAGGTGCATGGCTACACCTTC; cdr3_aa: CASSEFEVHGYTF
v_call: TRBV6-5; clone_size: .; j_call: TRBJ1-2; d_call: TRBD1; cdr3_nt: TGTGCCAGCAGTACCGACAGGGGCAGTTATGGCTACACCTTC; cdr3_aa: CASSTDRGSYGYTF
v_call: TRBV5-1; clone_size: .; j_call: TRBJ1-2; d_call: TRBD1; cdr3_nt: TGCGCCAGCAGCTTGGAAGCGGGACAGGGGTATGGCTACACCTTC; cdr3_aa: CASSLEAGQGYGYTF
v_call: TRBV9; clone_size: .; j_call: TRBJ2-5; d_call: .; cdr3_nt: TGTGCCAGCAGCGTAGATGGGGAGACCCAGTACTTC; cdr3_aa: CASSVDGETQYF
v_call: TRBV7-9; clone_size: .; j_call: TRBJ2-7; d_call: TRBD2; cdr3_nt: TGTGCCAGCAGCCCACTAGCGGGGTGGCCGGAGCAGTACTTC; cdr3_aa: CASSPLAGWPEQYF
v_call: TRBV7-2; clone_size: .; j_call: TRBJ2-2; d_call: .; cdr3_nt: TGTGCCAGCAGCCCCTCGGTATCGAACACCGGGGAGCTGTTTTTT; cdr3_aa: CASSPSVSNTGELFF
v_call: TRBV28; clone_size: .; j_call: TRBJ1-5; d_call: .; cdr3_nt: TGTGCCAGCAGTCCTAACATAAACAATCAGCCCCAGCATTTT; cdr3_aa: CASSPNINNQPQHF
v_call: TRBV5-6; clone_size: .; j_call: TRBJ1-1; d_call: .; cdr3_nt: TGTGCCAGCAGCCCTCGGGCCGAGGGGAACACTGAAGCTTTCTTT; cdr3_aa: CASSPRAEGNTEAFF
v_call: TRBV7-9; clone_size: .; j_call: TRBJ2-7; d_call: .; cdr3_nt: TGTGCCAGCAGCTTAGTACCGACCTACGAGCAGTACTTC; cdr3_aa: CASSLVPTYEQYF
v_call: TRBV11-2; clone_size: .; j_call: TRBJ2-4; d_call: TRBD1; cdr3_nt: TGTGCCAGCAGCTTTACGACAGGGCTCGTCAAAAACATTCAGTACTTC; cdr3_aa: CASSFTTGLVKNIQYF
v_call: TRBV7-9; clone_size: few; j_call: TRBJ1-1; d_call: TRBD1; cdr3_nt: TGTGCCAGCAGCCACAAGGACAGGACGAACACTGAAGCTTTCTTT; cdr3_aa: CASSHKDRTNTEAFF
v_call: TRBV6-1; clone_size: .; j_call: TRBJ1-1; d_call: .; cdr3_nt: TGTGCCAGCAGTTTGAACAGGGACACTGAAGCTTTCTTT; cdr3_aa: CASSLNRDTEAFF
v_call: TRBV7-9; clone_size: .; j_call: TRBJ2-7; d_call: .; cdr3_nt: TGTGCCAGCAGCCAGTCTGGTCCCTACGAGCAGTACTTC; cdr3_aa: CASSQSGPYEQYF
v_call: TRBV25-1; clone_size: .; j_call: TRBJ1-4; d_call: .; cdr3_nt: TGTGCCAGCAGTGAACGGGGCAAAACAACTAATGAAAAACTGTTTTTT; cdr3_aa: CASSERGKTTNEKLFF
v_call: TRBV18; clone_size: .; j_call: TRBJ1-1; d_call: .; cdr3_nt: TGTGCCAGCTCATACTCAGGGGTTTCAGCTTTCTTT; cdr3_aa: CASSYSGVSAFF
v_call: TRBV4-2; clone_size: once; j_call: TRBJ1-5; d_call: TRBD1; cdr3_nt: TGTGCCAGCAGCCAAGAATGGGGACAGTCCAATCAGCCCCAGCATTTT; cdr3_aa: CASSQEWGQSNQPQHF
v_call: TRBV5-1; clone_size: .; j_call: TRBJ2-2; d_call: TRBD2; cdr3_nt: TGCGCCAGCAGCTTTTTAGCGGGGGGGCCTGACACCGGGGAGCTGTTTTTT; cdr3_aa: CASSFLAGGPDTGELFF
v_call: TRBV5-4; clone_size: .; j_call: TRBJ1-6; d_call: .; cdr3_nt: TGTGCCAGCAGCTTGGCTAGGGATGGGACCCTCCACTTT; cdr3_aa: CASSLARDGTLHF
v_call: TRBV4-1; clone_size: few; j_call: TRBJ2-2; d_call: .; cdr3_nt: TGCGCCAGCAGCCATGGAGGGACCACCTGGCCCGGGGAGCTGTTTTTT; cdr3_aa: CASSHGGTTWPGELFF
v_call: TRBV29-1; clone_size: .; j_call: TRBJ2-3; d_call: TRBD1; cdr3_nt: TGCAGCGTTGGAGGGACAGGGCAATATACGCAGTATTTT; cdr3_aa: CSVGGTGQYTQYF
v_call: TRBV7-2; clone_size: .; j_call: TRBJ1-5; d_call: .; cdr3_nt: TGTGCCAGCAGCTTAGCGTGGGGCAGTGGTCAGCCCCAGCATTTT; cdr3_aa: CASSLAWGSGQPQHF
v_call: TRBV19; clone_size: .; j_call: TRBJ1-1; d_call: TRBD1; cdr3_nt: TGTGCCAGTAGACCCCCGGACAGGGGGCGAGGAACTGAAGCTTTCTTT; cdr3_aa: CASRPPDRGRGTEAFF
v_call: TRBV5-1; clone_size: few; j_call: TRBJ2-7; d_call: TRBD2; cdr3_nt: TGCGCCAGCAGCTCCCGTTTGCAGGACGGGGGCGGGGGGGACTCCTACGAGCAGTACTTC; cdr3_aa: CASSSRLQDGGGGDSYEQYF
v_call: TRBV18; clone_size: .; j_call: TRBJ2-7; d_call: .; cdr3_nt: TGTGCCAGCTCACCACCCGGGGACTACGAGCAGTACTTC; cdr3_aa: CASSPPGDYEQYF
v_call: TRBV5-6; clone_size: .; j_call: TRBJ2-7; d_call: TRBD1; cdr3_nt: TGTGCCAGCAGCCAGGACCGGACAGGGGGCTACGAGCAGTACTTC; cdr3_aa: CASSQDRTGGYEQYF
v_call: TRBV19; clone_size: few; j_call: TRBJ2-1; d_call: TRBD2; cdr3_nt: TGTGCCACCCGATCTAGCGGGGGGGCCATGTATGAGCAGTTCTTC; cdr3_aa: CATRSSGGAMYEQFF
v_call: TRBV7-9; clone_size: few; j_call: TRBJ1-2; d_call: .; cdr3_nt: TGTGCCAGCAGCTCCGAGCCCGGGCATGGCTACACCTTC; cdr3_aa: CASSSEPGHGYTF
v_call: TRBV11-3; clone_size: .; j_call: TRBJ2-7; d_call: .; cdr3_nt: TGTGCCAGCAGCTCGGGGGCGCGAAGTGGCGAGCAGTACTTC; cdr3_aa: CASSSGARSGEQYF
v_call: TRBV2; clone_size: .; j_call: TRBJ1-5; d_call: .; cdr3_nt: TGTGCCAGCAGTGACACGTGGGGTCTTGGGCCCCAGCATTTT; cdr3_aa: CASSDTWGLGPQHF
v_call: TRBV5-1; clone_size: .; j_call: TRBJ1-1; d_call: .; cdr3_nt: TGCGCCAGCAGCTTGGGGTCTGGGGGAAAAGAAGCTTTCTTT; cdr3_aa: CASSLGSGGKEAFF
v_call: TRBV6-7; clone_size: .; j_call: TRBJ1-5; d_call: .; cdr3_nt: TGTGCCAGCAGTTACTACCTAGGGGGGGGAGTCCGGGGCAATCAGCCCCAGCATTTT; cdr3_aa: CASSYYLGGGVRGNQPQHF
v_call: TRBV19; clone_size: few; j_call: TRBJ2-1; d_call: TRBD2; cdr3_nt: TGTGCCAGTAGTATACAGCTAGCGGGGTACAATGAGCAGTTCTTC; cdr3_aa: CASSIQLAGYNEQFF
v_call: TRBV4-1; clone_size: .; j_call: TRBJ1-1; d_call: TRBD1; cdr3_nt: TGCGCCAGTCAGGAGGGGGCCAACACTGAAGCTTTCTTT; cdr3_aa: CASQEGANTEAFF